The 14 T cell receptor beta chains below all came from one sample that was sequenced in a study of blood T cell repertoires in COVID-19. Sequencing was performed with immunoSEQ multiplex PCR; in TCRdb, only in-frame clones are kept and a portion is missing. The repertoire consists of 140,000 or so clones, with approximately 87% occurring once and the leading ten covering around 40%. Sequenced sample: peripheral blood. Receptors were obtained from a man aged 45 to 65 who had recovered from COVID-19.

Turning to this clone: A read error may produce the germline difference seen at one junction end. CDR3: CASRLDRVF. The DNA for the CDR3 is TGCGCCAGCAGACTTGACAGGGTCTTT. This chain connects TRBV5-1 to TRBJ1-1; 7 bases align to TRBD1. The germline CDR1 and CDR2 sequences are SGHRS and YFSETQ. CDR3 length: 9 amino acids.

The chain is built from TRBV5-4 and TRBJ1-2, with D perhaps TRBD1 (6 bases). Trimming took 1 base from V and 4 from J, leaving 20 bases between them. The CDR3 spans 17 residues. Germline V gene data show CDR1 as SGHNT and CDR2 as YYREEE (reference sequence). CDR3 in amino acids: CASSLFTGGRAGYGYTF. The CDR3 DNA reads as TGTGCCAGCAGCTTGTTTACCGGGGGGCGCGCCGGCTATGGCTACACCTTC.

The gene calls are TRBV27 and TRBJ1-5; a weak D match, TRBD1 (6 bases). The V gene's germline CDR1 is MNHEY and CDR2 SMNVEV (reference sequence). Deletions cut 4 bases from V and 3 bases from J, with 10 bases between. CDR3 length equals 14 residues. DNA for the CDR3: TGTGCCAGCAGTTCCGGGACAAACAATCAGCCCCAGCATTTT. As protein: CASSSGTNNQPQHF.

The chain combines TRBV4-3 with TRBJ2-2, with D perhaps TRBD2 (7 bases). V lost 4 bases, J lost 5 bases, and 14 bases lay in between. The CDR3 has 15 residues. Per germline, CDR1 LGHNA and CDR2 YSLEER. The CDR3 coding sequence is TGCGCCAGCAGCCTCCTGGGGGGGCGAACCGGGGAGCTGTTTTTT. Amino acids: CASSLLGGRTGELFF.

This clone turned up a few times. Here the CDR3 DNA reads TGTGCCTGGAGTGTTCCCAGCTCCTATAATTCACCCCTCCACTTT. Protein sequence: CAWSVPSSYNSPLHF. The rearrangement uses TRBV30 and TRBJ1-6; D gene uncertain. Trimming shortened V by 0 bases and J by 0 bases, and 6 bases separated the two germline ends. Germline V lookup: CDR1 GTSNPN, CDR2 SVGIG (reference sequence). The CDR3 is 15 amino acids. The entire variable domain, with the rest obtained from reference TRBV30 and TRBJ1-6, is as follows: SQTIHQWPATLVQPVGSPLSLECTVEGTSNPNLYWYRQAAGRGLQLLFYSVGIGQISSEVPQNLSASRPQDRQFILSSKKLLLSDSGFYLCAWSVPSSYNSPLHFGNGTRLTVT.

The chain recombines TRBV5-1 with TRBJ1-1; 9 bases agree with TRBD1. Germline V gene lookup returns CDR1 SGHRS and CDR2 YFSETQ. The CDR3 extends over 16 amino acids. The V gene end was trimmed by 0 bases and the J gene end by 1 base; junction bases not matched to a gene: 4. The CDR3 reads CASSLDGTGRNTEAFF. The CDR3 nucleotides read TGCGCCAGCAGCTTGGATGGGACAGGGCGGAACACTGAAGCTTTCTTT.

This sequence joins TRBV27 and TRBJ2-7, with TRBD2 matching 7 bases. There are 15 residues in the CDR3. Trimming took 2 bases from V and 3 from J; bases not matched to a gene: 7. Germline V CDR1 and CDR2: MNHEY, SMNVEV (reference sequence). This chain's CDR3 is CASSLARGGVYEQYF. The CDR3, as DNA: TGTGCCAGCAGTTTAGCACGGGGAGGGGTCTACGAGCAGTACTTC.

Written as DNA, the CDR3 is TGCAGCGGGTGGAGGGGGGGAGCTTTCTTT. Translation gives CSGWRGGAFF. This chain connects TRBV29-1 to TRBJ1-1, with D tentatively TRBD1 (6 bases). The CDR3 runs 10 residues. Trimming stripped 7 bases from V and 10 bases from J, with 13 bases between. Germline V gives CDR1 SQVTM, CDR2 ANQGSEA.

The rearrangement uses TRBV5-6 and TRBJ1-1, with TRBD1 matching over 7 bases. Germline V gives CDR1 SGHDT, CDR2 YYEEEE. This CDR3 spans 15 amino acids. V was clipped by 4 bases and J by 0 bases; unmatched bases: 6. Here the CDR3 reads CASSTTGTVNTEAFF. The CDR3 region has the DNA TGTGCCAGCAGCACTACCGGGACAGTGAACACTGAAGCTTTCTTT. Supplemented by reference TRBV5-6 and TRBJ1-1, the full variable domain reads DAGVTQSPTHLIKTRGQQVTLRCSPKSGHDTVSWYQQALGQGPQFIFQYYEEEERQRGNFPDRFSGHQFPNYSSELNVNALLLGDSALYLCASSTTGTVNTEAFFGQGTRLTVV.

The chain joins TRBV2 to TRBJ2-5; 8 bases align to TRBD2. V shed 6 bases and J 4 bases; nucleotides not matched to a gene: 13. CDR1 and CDR2 from the germline V gene are SNHLY and FYNNEI. The CDR3 contains 16 residues. In nucleotides, the CDR3 is TGTGCCAGCAGGGCGGCGCGGCTAGCGGGCAGAGAGACCCAGTACTTC. Protein: CASRAARLAGRETQYF.

This rearrangement joins TRBV5-8 to TRBJ2-5, with 9 bases that match TRBD2. V dropped 4 bases and J dropped 5; count of bases not matched to a gene: 6. The CDR3 has 14 amino acids. CDR1 and CDR2 from the germline V gene are SGHTS and YDEGEE. CDR3 region: CASSLGLATETQYF. DNA for the CDR3: TGTGCCAGCAGCCTAGGACTAGCGACGGAGACCCAGTACTTC.

The V call is TRBV3-1 (or the pseudogene TRBV3-2), the J call TRBJ2-3; D may be TRBD1 (6 bases). The V end lost 4 bases, the J end lost 3 bases, and 11 bases lay between the germline ends. CDR1 and CDR2 (germline): LGHDT, YNNKEL (reference sequence). The length of the CDR3 is 14 residues. The CDR3 loop reads CASSPWDKTDTQYF. Here the CDR3 DNA reads TGTGCCAGCAGCCCCTGGGACAAGACAGATACGCAGTATTTT.

The V gene is TRBV19, the J gene TRBJ2-5; 11 bases map to TRBD1. Looked up from germline, CDR1 is LNHDA and CDR2 is SQIVND (reference sequence). The CDR3 spans 17 residues. V lost 4 bases to trimming and J lost 5 bases; unmatched junction nucleotides: 12. In DNA form, the CDR3 reads TGTGCCAGTAGTACCAGTCTGGGACAGGGGGATTTTGAGACCCAGTACTTC. This encodes CASSTSLGQGDFETQYF.

The rearrangement links TRBV29-1 to TRBJ1-2, with TRBD1 as a possible D gene (5 bases). CDR1 is SQVTM and CDR2 is ANQGSEA in the germline V gene. The CDR3 consists of 13 residues. Trimming removed 4 bases at V and 4 bases at J, with 13 bases between. The CDR3 sequence is CSVGGGTRYGYTF. Here the CDR3 DNA reads TGCAGCGTTGGGGGAGGGACCCGCTATGGCTACACCTTC.